Following are 27 T cell receptor beta chains from one sample sequenced in a study of T cell repertoires in cytomegalovirus infection (dated by TCRdb to the late 2010s). The reads were generated on an Illumina HiSeq 1500. TCRdb trimmed public reads at Q25 via fastp, called clones via MiXCR and kept in-frame beta chains. Each entry merges the rows of one CDR3 protein and shows their most common DNA and genes. Recorded for this sample are about 920,000 distinct CDR3 sequences; around 31% of them occurred a single time. The ten largest make up more than 13% of the sample. These receptors are not linked to any known antigen. According to the study, the label for this sample's treatment or condition signals: in vitro stimulation with specific CMV peptide epitopes to enrich CMV-specific T cells. Source: cultured CD8+ T cells from PBMCs, taken from culture after CMV antigen stimulation. The receptors stem from a human donor in good health (CMV status not recorded). Some clones in this sample may be carry-over from other donors' samples.

V is TRBV6-2 or TRBV6-3 and J is TRBJ1-2, with D perhaps matching TRBD1 (5 bases). Germline CDR1 and CDR2: MNHEY and SVGEGT. V was cut by 2 bases and J by 6 bases, with 16 bases left in between. This CDR3 is 15 amino acids long. CDR3 DNA: TGTGCCAGCAGTTACGGAACAGGACGGATAGATGGCTACACCTTC. Translating it yields CASSYGTGRIDGYTF.

The V call is TRBV7-3, the J call TRBJ2-1, with no clear D. The CDR3 extends over 14 amino acids. The V gene lost 2 bases and the J gene lost 10 bases, with 15 bases spanning the gap. Germline lookup yields CDR1 SGHTA and CDR2 FQGTGA. For the CDR3, the DNA is TGTGCCAGCAGCTTACTAGGGTCGGGTCGGGAGCAGTTCTTC. Residues: CASSLLGSGREQFF.

This clonotype was detected only once. The chain uses TRBV15 and TRBJ2-5; TRBD1 is a possible D gene (6 bases). V lost 8 bases to trimming and J lost 2 bases, with 15 bases between them. The CDR3 contains 14 residues. Germline lookup yields CDR1 LNHNV and CDR2 YYDKDF (reference sequence). The chain's CDR3 is CATSPDRRQETQYF. The CDR3 DNA follows: TGTGCCACCTCTCCTGACAGGCGACAAGAGACCCAGTACTTC. The entire variable domain, with the rest obtained from reference TRBV15 and TRBJ2-5, is as follows: DAMVIQNPRYQVTQFGKPVTLSCSQTLNHNVMYWYQQKSSQAPKLLFHYYDKDFNNEADTPDNFQSRRPNTSFCFLDIRSPGLGDTAMYLCATSPDRRQETQYFGPGTRLLVL.

The chain carries TRBV12-3 or TRBV12-4 and TRBJ2-3; 7 bases map to TRBD1. The CDR3 totals 13 residues. Trimming took 7 bases from V and 10 from J; bases not matched to a gene: 11. CDR3 sequence (DNA): TGTGCCAGCAACTTAGGCAGGGGGATTCCGCAGTATTTT. Its translation is CASNLGRGIPQYF.

In its sample, this clonotype was seen a few times. This chain joins TRBV28 and TRBJ2-7; D might be TRBD1 (5 bases). The CDR3 is made up of 13 amino acids. Trimming cost V 3 bases and J 3 bases, with 9 bases left between them. Germline lookup yields CDR1 MDHEN and CDR2 SYDVKM. The CDR3 region has the DNA TGTGCCAGCAGTTTTATCCAGGGCTACGAGCAGTACGTC. Translated: CASSFIQGYEQYV.

The gene calls are TRBV9 and TRBJ2-1; 10 bases match TRBD1. Germline assignment: CDR1 SGDLS and CDR2 YYNGEE. V lost 4 bases to trimming and J lost 8 bases; unmatched junction nucleotides: 12. The CDR3 consists of 16 residues. The CDR3 sequence: CASSPRRDRGRHEQFF. CDR3 coding DNA: TGTGCCAGCAGCCCCCGCCGGGACAGGGGCAGACATGAGCAGTTCTTC.

The CDR3 DNA reads TGTGCCAGCAGCACCCGGGACAGGGCTTACGAGCAGTACGTC. This sequence encodes CASSTRDRAYEQYV. The gene calls are TRBV7-8 and TRBJ2-7, with TRBD1 matching 9 bases. V was clipped by 5 bases and J by 4 bases; unmatched bases: 6. The CDR3 has 14 amino acids. CDR1 SGHVS and CDR2 FQNEAQ come from the germline V gene.

V is TRBV3-1 and J is TRBJ2-3; no reliable D call. V lost 4 bases, J lost 2 bases, and 13 bases lay in between. The CDR3 loop spans 15 amino acids. Germline V gene sequence: CDR1 LGHDT, CDR2 YNNKEL (reference sequence). CDR3 DNA sequence: TGTGCCAGCAGCCCAGGCGATTATAACACAGATACGCAGTATTTT. Encoded protein: CASSPGDYNTDTQYF.

This chain links TRBV4-1 with TRBJ1-1; D ambiguous. The CDR3 contains 14 residues. V was clipped by 7 bases and J by 4 bases, with 16 bases between them. Germline CDR1 and CDR2: MGHRA and YSYEKL. CDR3 DNA sequence: TGCGCCAGCATCTCTAATCCCGCAGGCACTGAAGCTTTCTTT. Amino acid sequence: CASISNPAGTEAFF.

This clonotype was picked up a small number of times. J is TRBJ2-5 and V is TRBV4-1; 9 bases map to TRBD1. Germline V CDR1 and CDR2: MGHRA, YSYEKL. The CDR3 sequence is 16 residues long. J gave up 4 bases and V 3 bases, and 9 bases lay outside the gene matches. The CDR3 sequence: CASSHVPGQGLETQYF. In DNA form, the CDR3 reads TGCGCCAGCAGCCATGTACCGGGACAGGGATTAGAGACCCAGTACTTC.

This rearrangement joins TRBV27 to TRBJ2-3; D is unresolved. V lost 3 bases, J lost 4 bases, and 8 bases lay in between. The CDR3 length is 13 residues. Per germline, CDR1 MNHEY and CDR2 SMNVEV (reference sequence). The DNA for the CDR3 is TGTGCCAGCAGTTTCATGGCGGCAGATACGCAGTATTTT. It encodes CASSFMAADTQYF.

This chain links TRBV20-1 with TRBJ2-1; D possibly corresponds to TRBD2 (6 bases). Germline lookup yields CDR1 DFQATT and CDR2 SNEGSKA (reference sequence). The CDR3 runs to 15 residues. Trimming pared 6 bases from V and 3 bases from J, leaving 18 bases between. The CDR3 is CSADGGAPFYNEQFF. For the CDR3, the DNA is TGCAGTGCGGACGGGGGAGCGCCTTTCTACAATGAGCAGTTCTTC.

The sample holds a few counts of this clonotype. This chain links TRBV5-8 with TRBJ2-1, with 8 bases lining up with TRBD1. V lost 10 bases and J lost 0; bases outside the gene matches: 6. Per the germline V gene, CDR1 is SGHTS and CDR2 is YDEGEE. The CDR3 is 14 residues long. The CDR3 coding sequence is TGTGCCCACGGGACAGGAGGCTCCTACAATGAGCAGTTCTTC. Encoded protein: CAHGTGGSYNEQFF.

This clonotype has more than one count but fewer than ten. The chain links TRBV6-5 to TRBJ2-3; a possible D gene is TRBD1 (5 bases). CDR3 length: 11 amino acids. The germline gives CDR1 MNHEY, CDR2 SVGAGI. Trimming cost V 10 bases and J 8 bases, with 13 bases left between them. Here the CDR3 DNA reads TGTGCCACCACAGGTCAAGGTACGCAGTATTTT. Its translation is CATTGQGTQYF.

This clonotype showed up many times. The chain is built from TRBV7-8 and TRBJ1-6; a weak D match, TRBD1 (5 bases). Germline lookup yields CDR1 SGHVS and CDR2 FQNEAQ. The V end lost 5 bases, the J end lost 7 bases, and 15 bases lay between the germline ends. The CDR3 is 15 amino acids. The CDR3 sequence: CASSLSAGLNSPLHF. The CDR3 DNA reads TGTGCCAGCAGCCTCTCGGCGGGACTAAATTCACCCCTCCACTTT.

This clonotype has a handful of counts. This chain connects TRBV13 to TRBJ2-7; D remains ambiguous. This CDR3 contains 13 residues. Per germline, CDR1 PRHDT and CDR2 FYEKMQ (reference sequence). The V end lost 5 bases, the J end lost 5 bases, and 13 bases lay between the germline ends. The CDR3 bases are TGTGCCAGCAGCACACCTTCTTTCAACGAGCAGTACTTC. It translates to CASSTPSFNEQYF.

The chain employs TRBV15 and TRBJ2-2; D unclear. CDR1 is LNHNV, CDR2 YYDKDF, per germline (reference sequence). This CDR3 is 16 amino acids long. Trimming cost V 0 bases and J 10 bases, with 18 bases left between them. The CDR3 sequence is CATSRDRLPRGEELFF. The CDR3 coding sequence is TGTGCCACCAGCAGAGATCGCCTACCCCGTGGGGAGGAGCTGTTTTTT.

The chain recombines TRBV2 with TRBJ2-1, with 9 positions matching TRBD2. Germline loops: CDR1 SNHLY, CDR2 FYNNEI. V dropped 7 bases and J dropped 6; count of bases not matched to a gene: 7. CDR3 size: 14 residues. CDR3 loop: CASIGTSPLNEQFF. In DNA, the CDR3 is TGTGCCAGCATAGGGACTAGCCCCCTCAATGAGCAGTTCTTC.

This rearrangement joins TRBV6-1 to TRBJ1-2; a possible D gene is TRBD1 (6 bases). Trimming removed 6 bases at V and 3 bases at J, with 20 bases between. CDR3 length: 16 residues. Germline V gene sequence: CDR1 MNHNS, CDR2 SASEGT. CDR3 amino acids: CASSLSWGALDYGYTF. CDR3 in DNA: TGTGCCAGCAGCCTCTCTTGGGGGGCTCTAGACTATGGCTACACCTTC.

In this sample, this clonotype turned up many times. This chain uses TRBV7-9 with TRBJ2-1, with a possible D match to TRBD2 (6 bases). Germline values: CDR1 SEHNR, CDR2 FQNEAQ (reference sequence). This CDR3 comprises 16 residues. Trimming took 4 bases from V and 7 from J, leaving 20 bases between them. CDR3 DNA sequence: TGTGCCAGCAGCTCCCCGGGACTGGGGAAGGGGAATGAGCAGTTCTTC. It is translated as CASSSPGLGKGNEQFF.

This clonotype was observed a handful of times. J is TRBJ2-1 and V is TRBV14, with D hard to call. The CDR3 sequence is 15 residues long. Trimming pared 1 base from V and 7 bases from J, leaving 14 bases between. Germline V CDR1 and CDR2: SGHDN, FVKESK. CDR3 in amino acids: CASSQVRAGWNEQFF. The CDR3 DNA reads as TGTGCCAGCAGCCAAGTAAGGGCTGGATGGAATGAGCAGTTCTTC.

This clonotype was counted a few times. The chain carries TRBV12-3 or TRBV12-4 and TRBJ1-4, with D possibly matching TRBD1 (6 bases). There are 15 residues in the CDR3. With 8 bases removed from V and 3 bases from J, the gap between germline ends came to 16 bases. CDR3 coding DNA: TGTGCCAGCCTCGGGGGGGGCATAGCTAATGAAAAACTGTTTTTT. This translates into CASLGGGIANEKLFF.

There are many counts of this clonotype. The V and J genes are TRBV7-9 and TRBJ1-2, with D perhaps TRBD1 (6 bases). Germline V gene lookup returns CDR1 SEHNR and CDR2 FQNEAQ (reference sequence). The CDR3 spans 14 residues. Between the trimmed V and J ends, which lost 4 bases and 5 bases, there was a span of 14 bases. The CDR3 nucleotides read TGTGCCAGCAGCTCATGGGACACGCCGTATGGCTACACCTTC. It translates to CASSSWDTPYGYTF. Supplemented by reference TRBV7-9 and TRBJ1-2, the full variable domain reads DTGVSQNPRHKITKRGQNVTFRCDPISEHNRLYWYRQTLGQGPEFLTYFQNEAQLEKSRLLSDRFSAERPKGSFSTLEIQRTEQGDSAMYLCASSSWDTPYGYTFGSGTRLTVV.

In this sample, this clonotype turned up many times. V and J are TRBV6-2 or TRBV6-3 and TRBJ1-5; D is uncertain. V gave up 6 bases and J gave up 2 bases, with 11 bases separating them. Germline lookup yields CDR1 MNHEY and CDR2 SVGEGT. CDR3 size: 14 residues. CDR3 in DNA: TGTGCCAGCAGACAAAGTCAGGGCAATCAGCCCCAGCATTTT. Its translation: CASRQSQGNQPQHF.

There are many counts of this clonotype. This chain joins TRBV7-6 and TRBJ2-1; D perhaps matches TRBD2 (6 bases). V was pared by 6 bases and J by 0 bases, with 12 bases between. CDR1 SGHVS and CDR2 FNYEAQ come from the germline V gene. CDR3 size: 15 residues. The CDR3 sequence: CASSYTGGSYNEQFF. CDR3 nucleotide sequence: TGTGCCAGCAGTTATACCGGGGGCTCCTACAATGAGCAGTTCTTC.

In nucleotides, the CDR3 is TGTGCCAGCAGTGAATCGGGGGGAATCGGGGAGCTGTTTTTT. Its translation is CASSESGGIGELFF. The J gene is TRBJ2-2, the V gene TRBV6-1; TRBD2 agrees at 7 bases. Germline V lookup: CDR1 MNHNS, CDR2 SASEGT. This CDR3 has 14 residues. The trim removed 2 bases at V and 7 bases at J, leaving 4 bases unmatched.

J is TRBJ2-7 and V is TRBV5-6, with 8 bases aligning to TRBD1. The J segment lost 3 bases and the V segment lost 0 bases, leaving 14 bases of the junction unmatched. The CDR3 spans 18 residues. Germline assignment: CDR1 SGHDT and CDR2 YYEEEE. In DNA, the CDR3 is TGTGCCAGCAGCTTGGGGACAGGGATCCTGGAGTACCACTACGAGCAGTACGTC. This sequence encodes CASSLGTGILEYHYEQYV.